The entry that follows covers one TCR beta chain sequence. What it binds is not known. Genomic DNA came from blood conventional CD4+ T cells gated CD25-low CD127-high. This sample is part of a study of regulatory and conventional T cells in RAG deficiency. Study-level results: Treg unique TCR beta sequences were approximately 100-fold fewer in Omenn syndrome and CID/AS patients than controls.

Sequencing was performed with immunoSEQ multiplex PCR; in TCRdb, only in-frame clones are kept and a portion is missing. The sample includes tens of thousands of clones, approximately 90% seen only once; the top ten take 0.45% to 0.6%. A further study also used this sample, focusing on regulatory T cells. According to that study: Amplification used 52 TRBV primers and 13 TRBJ primers.

The sequencing sample was made of CD4+ effector T cells sorted from blood. The origin of this receptor is a human donor in good health.

The CDR3: CASSYTTSAGVEQYF. CDR3 sequence (DNA): TGTGCCAGCAGCTATACCACTAGCGCCGGAGTCGAGCAGTACTTC. V and J are TRBV7-2 and TRBJ2-7, with 7 bases fitting TRBD2. The V gene's germline CDR1 is SGHTA and CDR2 FQGNSA. V was clipped by 4 bases and J by 6 bases; unmatched bases: 12. The CDR3 extends over 15 amino acids.